These 14 T cell receptor beta chains originate from one sample sequenced in a study of cytomegalovirus exposure and HLA in healthy donors. It was with 60 Vbeta and 13 Jbeta primers that the PCR ran. Data came from immunoSEQ multiplex PCR; TCRdb stores just in-frame clones and leaves some out. The profile shows roughly 130,000 clones, roughly 70% of them singletons. The sample taken for sequencing was PBMCs. These receptors were obtained from a man in his forties or fifties in good health and CMV-seropositive.

This clone was observed a few times. The chain combines TRBV6-5 with TRBJ2-7, with D perhaps matching TRBD2 (5 bases). V gave up 5 bases and J gave up 9 bases, with 14 bases separating them. CDR1 MNHEY and CDR2 SVGAGI come from the germline V gene. The CDR3 loop spans 12 amino acids. The CDR3 DNA follows: TGTGCCAGCAGTCCGGGCCGGGATCGGCAGTACTTC. This codes for CASSPGRDRQYF.

The table lists this clone with a few counts. The chain joins TRBV19 to TRBJ1-4; the D gene is possibly TRBD1 (5 bases). Per the germline V gene, CDR1 is LNHDA and CDR2 is SQIVND (reference sequence). Deletions cut 4 bases from V and 0 bases from J, with 9 bases between. The CDR3 consists of 15 residues. CDR3 in amino acids: CASSRRQSTNEKLFF. Here the CDR3 DNA reads TGTGCCAGTAGTAGAAGACAGTCAACTAATGAAAAACTGTTTTTT.

The chain combines TRBV5-1 with TRBJ2-1; TRBD1 agrees at 9 bases. The CDR3 length is 15 residues. Germline V lookup: CDR1 SGHRS, CDR2 YFSETQ. V trimming: 2 bases; J trimming: 4 bases; junction bases outside the gene matches: 4. CDR3 protein: CASSLQGAAYNEQFF. In DNA, the CDR3 is TGCGCCAGCAGCTTACAGGGGGCCGCATACAATGAGCAGTTCTTC. The full variable domain, its missing parts supplied by reference TRBV5-1 and TRBJ2-1, is KAGVTQTPRYLIKTRGQQVTLSCSPISGHRSVSWYQQTPGQGLQFLFEYFSETQRNKGNFPGRFSGRQFSNSRSEMNVSTLELGDSALYLCASSLQGAAYNEQFFGPGTRLTVL.

The chain carries TRBV29-1 and TRBJ2-1; 14 positions match TRBD2. CDR1 and CDR2 from the germline V gene are SQVTM and ANQGSEA. The CDR3 loop spans 18 amino acids. The V segment lost 7 bases and the J segment 0 bases; nucleotides outside the gene matches: 11. In DNA form, the CDR3 reads TGCAGCGCCCGAGGACTAGCGGGGGGTATTAGCTCCTACAATGAGCAGTTCTTC. Translating gives CSARGLAGGISSYNEQFF.

The genes are TRBV7-2 and TRBJ1-3, with 8 positions matching TRBD1. With V trimmed by 4 bases and J by 5 bases, 7 bases remained unmatched. The CDR3 sequence is 15 residues long. CDR1 and CDR2 from the germline V gene are SGHTA and FQGNSA. CDR3 nucleotides: TGTGCCAGCAGCTCCTGGACAGGGAAAAGAAACACCATATATTTT. Translation: CASSSWTGKRNTIYF.

The chain recombines TRBV2 with TRBJ2-2; tentative D call: TRBD2 (5 bases). The CDR3 length is 15 residues. Between the trimmed V and J ends, which lost 5 bases and 0 bases, there was a span of 10 bases. Germline V CDR1 and CDR2: SNHLY, FYNNEI. Here the CDR3 reads CASSQTTTNTGELFF. CDR3 DNA sequence: TGTGCCAGCAGTCAGACTACCACGAACACCGGGGAGCTGTTTTTT. Looking up the rest from reference TRBV2 and TRBJ2-2 gives the full variable domain: EPEVTQTPSHQVTQMGQEVILRCVPISNHLYFYWYRQILGQKVEFLVSFYNNEISEKSEIFDDQFSVERPDGSNFTLKIRSTKLEDSAMYFCASSQTTTNTGELFFGEGSRLTVL.

This clone was recorded a few times. The V gene is TRBV19, the J gene TRBJ2-2; TRBD1 might be the D (5 bases). V was pared by 5 bases and J by 2 bases, with 18 bases between. Germline loops: CDR1 LNHDA, CDR2 SQIVND (reference sequence). The CDR3 covers 17 residues. This CDR3 is CASSPTRQGRNTGELFF. The CDR3 DNA is TGTGCCAGTAGTCCGACGAGGCAGGGTAGAAACACCGGGGAGCTGTTTTTT.

V usage is TRBV4-2 and J usage is TRBJ1-4; perhaps TRBD1 as D (5 bases). Trimming left V 3 bases short and J 5 bases short, with 16 bases between. This CDR3 comprises 16 residues. In germline, CDR1 is LGHNA, CDR2 YNFKEQ. The CDR3 here is CASSQNPDSYNEKLFF. The CDR3 nucleotides are TGTGCCAGCAGCCAGAACCCCGACAGCTACAATGAAAAACTGTTTTTT.

The chain carries TRBV6-1 and TRBJ1-6; possible D gene TRBD1, 5 bases. The CDR3 has 14 amino acids. Per germline, CDR1 MNHNS and CDR2 SASEGT. Trimming stripped 1 base from V and 10 bases from J, with 11 bases between. CDR3 sequence: CASSEGRVRSPLHF. The CDR3 nucleotides read TGTGCCAGCAGTGAAGGCAGGGTCAGGTCACCCCTCCACTTT.

V gene TRBV5-1 combines with J gene TRBJ1-2; possible D gene TRBD1, 6 bases. Trimming took 0 bases from V and 8 from J, leaving 14 bases between them. Germline V gene sequence: CDR1 SGHRS, CDR2 YFSETQ. The CDR3 has 14 amino acids. CDR3 region: CASSLDQGSRGYTF. CDR3 sequence (DNA): TGCGCCAGCAGCTTGGATCAGGGGAGTAGGGGCTACACCTTC.

This clone has at least ten counts. The chain couples TRBV18 to TRBJ2-7; D gene uncertain. V was clipped by 0 bases and J by 1 base, with 7 bases between them. This CDR3 contains 14 residues. Germline V CDR1 and CDR2: KGHSH, LQKENI. CDR3: CASSPPYDSYEQYF. The CDR3 DNA is TGTGCCAGCTCACCACCCTACGATTCCTACGAGCAGTACTTC.

This clone was seen a handful of times. The rearrangement joins TRBV2 to TRBJ2-2; 15 positions agree with TRBD2. CDR3 length: 17 amino acids. V lost 6 bases and J lost 5; bases outside the gene matches: 7. Germline CDR1 reads SNHLY; CDR2 reads FYNNEI. DNA of the CDR3: TGTGCCAGCAGCCGAACCGGACTAGCGGGAGGGACCGGGGAGCTGTTTTTT. It yields the protein CASSRTGLAGGTGELFF.

This clone was detected a few times. The V and J genes are TRBV5-6 and TRBJ1-3; unclear D gene. The V end was cut by 0 bases, the J end by 0 bases, with 4 bases between. This CDR3 is 14 amino acids long. Germline V gene data show CDR1 as SGHDT and CDR2 as YYEEEE. In nucleotides, the CDR3 is TGTGCCAGCAGCTTGGCCCTCTCTGGAAACACCATATATTTT. Its protein product is CASSLALSGNTIYF.

The J gene is TRBJ2-5, the V gene TRBV9, with 8 bases that match TRBD1. There are 15 residues in the CDR3. Trimming cost V 4 bases and J 5 bases; bases outside gene matches: 10. CDR1 is SGDLS, CDR2 YYNGEE, per germline. The CDR3 is CASSSTGGRSETQYF. DNA of the CDR3: TGTGCCAGCAGCTCTACAGGGGGGAGGAGTGAGACCCAGTACTTC.